The 4 T cell receptor beta chains in this list originate from one sample, sequenced in a study of vaccination and CD4 T cells after COVID-19. Oncomine TCR Beta short-read sequencing was applied to DNA from cultured CD4+ T cells. Each CDR3 protein gets one entry after TCRdb re-called the PCR reads with MiXCR. The sample has about 14,000 distinct CDR3 sequences, roughly 29% seen once. The treatment: roughly 11-day PBMC culture with coronavirus spike peptide pools or control peptides (ViraFEST assay). Their antigens are not known. Material for sequencing was cultured CD4+ T cells from blood. All receptors derive from a human donor with COVID-19.

This chain connects TRBV7-9 to TRBJ2-7, with 10 bases that match TRBD2. The CDR3 extends over 14 amino acids. The J segment lost 3 bases and the V segment lost 5 bases, leaving 4 bases of the junction unmatched. Germline values: CDR1 SEHNR, CDR2 FQNEAQ (reference sequence). Here the CDR3 reads CASSTPSGGYEQYF. CDR3 DNA sequence: TGTGCCAGCAGCACTCCTAGCGGGGGCTACGAGCAGTACTTC.

This clonotype appeared a few times. This chain joins TRBV6-5 and TRBJ1-2; a weak D match, TRBD1 (6 bases). V was cut by 2 bases and J by 1 base, with 8 bases left in between. This CDR3 has 14 residues. Germline V gene sequence: CDR1 MNHEY, CDR2 SVGAGI. CDR3 in DNA: TGTGCCAGCAGTTACGGACAGATTAACTATGGCTACACCTTC. Amino acids: CASSYGQINYGYTF.

In this sample, this clonotype turned up a few times. The chain employs TRBV15 and TRBJ2-7; D is ambiguous. CDR1 and CDR2 from the germline V gene are LNHNV and YYDKDF (reference sequence). Trimming left V 9 bases short and J 7 bases short, with 7 bases between. The CDR3 is 9 amino acids. The CDR3 nucleotides are TGTGCCACTAAGGGTGAGCAGTACTTC. Translating it yields CATKGEQYF.

The rearrangement links TRBV11-2 to TRBJ2-6; D uncertain. The CDR3 spans 17 residues. CDR1 and CDR2 from the germline V gene are SGHAT and FQNNGV. Trimming took 1 base from V and 4 from J, leaving 14 bases between them. The CDR3 DNA reads as TGTGCCAGCAGCTTAGGACGCTTTTTAGGGGGGGCCAACGTCCTGACTTTC. Translation gives CASSLGRFLGGANVLTF.